This T cell receptor beta chain was captured in a study of T cells after yellow fever vaccination. TCRdb processed the 5' RACE reads anew with MiXCR; each CDR3 protein has one entry. This repertoire shows around 300,000 distinct CDR3 sequences, around 4.5% found once; its top ten account for 19%. Germline V gene sequence: CDR1 MRHNA, CDR2 SNTAGT. V trimming: 3 bases; J trimming: 3 bases; junction bases outside the gene matches: 0. The CDR3 covers 15 residues. This clonotype was recorded a few times. The input for sequencing was PBMCs, taken 15 days after the yellow fever booster vaccination. The source is a man aged 18 to 35 who received the YFV17D yellow fever vaccine. The V call is TRBV6-4, the J call TRBJ2-2; 11 bases are shared with TRBD2. CDR3 sequence reads: CASSELAGDTGELFF. The CDR3 DNA sequence: TGTGCCAGCAGTGAACTAGCGGGGGACACCGGGGAGCTGTTTTTT.